The sequence of this T cell receptor beta chain was determined in a study of cytomegalovirus exposure and HLA in healthy donors. 60 Vbeta and 13 Jbeta primers were used in PCR. Using immunoSEQ multiplex PCR, the repertoire was profiled, and TCRdb retains in-frame clones only, with some absent. The data contain under 150,000 clones, less than 9.5% of them singletons. This clone was seen a few times. Material for sequencing was PBMCs. This TCR was sampled from a male donor in good health and CMV-seronegative.

CDR3 bases: TGTGCCAGCAGTTTAGGGGCAGCCGGCTATGGCTACACCTTC. This sequence encodes CASSLGAAGYGYTF. The chain joins TRBV28 to TRBJ1-2, with D tentatively TRBD1 (5 bases). This CDR3 spans 14 amino acids. Germline values: CDR1 MDHEN, CDR2 SYDVKM. Trimming pared 2 bases from V and 4 bases from J, leaving 11 bases between.